The rows below give T cell receptor beta chains drawn from one sample of a study of CD8 T cells in ankylosing spondylitis. TCRdb reanalysed the 5' RACE reads using MiXCR and keeps one entry per CDR3 protein. The sample records 150,000 to 200,000 distinct CDR3 sequences, roughly 10% being singletons. Sample: blood, either unsorted or a sorted T cell fraction (not recorded which). Receptors were obtained from a male donor with ankylosing spondylitis or in good health (not recorded which). The CDR3 runs from the conserved cysteine through the conserved F or W. Fields, in order: J gene, V gene, CDR3 protein.

j_call: TRBJ2-3
v_call: TRBV7-2
cdr3_aa: CASIPTGSPTDTQYF

j_call: TRBJ1-1
v_call: TRBV5-1
cdr3_aa: CASSLDGENTEAFF

j_call: TRBJ1-5
v_call: TRBV5-1
cdr3_aa: CVSSSRGEGQPQHF

j_call: TRBJ1-4
v_call: TRBV10-2
cdr3_aa: CASSDPRRTNEKLFF

j_call: TRBJ2-7
v_call: TRBV6-1
cdr3_aa: CASRSPDRVYEQYF

j_call: TRBJ1-2
v_call: TRBV24-1
cdr3_aa: CATSSGGRSFDYGYTF

j_call: TRBJ2-5
v_call: TRBV4-1
cdr3_aa: CASSRTSGKETQYF

j_call: TRBJ2-3
v_call: TRBV19
cdr3_aa: CASSITRQPGTDTQYF

j_call: TRBJ2-1
v_call: TRBV11-2
cdr3_aa: CASSFSDLAATYNEQFF

j_call: TRBJ2-7
v_call: TRBV6-5
cdr3_aa: CASSYRGYEQYF

j_call: TRBJ1-1
v_call: TRBV11-2
cdr3_aa: CASSKRSGTGALNTEAFF

j_call: TRBJ1-5
v_call: TRBV3-1
cdr3_aa: CASSQDLIQPQHF

j_call: TRBJ1-2
v_call: TRBV7-8
cdr3_aa: CASSLVDRGGYTF

j_call: TRBJ1-5
v_call: TRBV7-8
cdr3_aa: CASSGQNNQPQHF

j_call: TRBJ2-2
v_call: TRBV24-1
cdr3_aa: CATSDTQSLNTGELFF

j_call: TRBJ1-4
v_call: TRBV27
cdr3_aa: CASTIGEGRGKLFF

j_call: TRBJ2-5
v_call: TRBV9
cdr3_aa: CASSPAGVPWETQYF

j_call: TRBJ2-7
v_call: TRBV7-2
cdr3_aa: CASRRSGRTYEQYF

j_call: TRBJ2-7
v_call: TRBV3-1
cdr3_aa: CASSPYPGTSQYEQYF

j_call: TRBJ1-1
v_call: TRBV7-2
cdr3_aa: CASSLDAGTNTEAFF

j_call: TRBJ1-6
v_call: TRBV20-1
cdr3_aa: CSATGGMTYSPLHF

j_call: TRBJ2-2
v_call: TRBV9
cdr3_aa: CASSGTGAYTGELLF